Reported below is one T cell receptor beta chain. The data derive from a study of blood T cell repertoires in COVID-19. Study overall: From the United States, Italy and Spain came samples of acute and convalescent COVID-19. Nucleic acid was either cDNA or gDNA, and it came from T cells, B-cell-depleted T cells, or PBMCs.

How the authors handled the data: Estimation of nucleated cell counts was performed using reference gene primer amplification. Profiling relied on immunoSEQ multiplex PCR, and the TCRdb table lists in-frame clones only, not all of them. That table supplies the V and J calls and clone size; D and trimming were determined from the DNA. The table includes 150,000 to 200,000 clones, 80% to 85% detected once. The sample consisted of peripheral blood. The TCR sequence derives from a woman aged 60-75 years with acute or convalescent COVID-19.

The CDR3 DNA reads TGTGCCAGCAGCAACCCCGGGACAGGGTACGGCTACACCTTC. This gives the protein CASSNPGTGYGYTF. V usage is TRBV7-8 and J usage is TRBJ1-2; 9 bases agree with TRBD1. Germline assignment: CDR1 SGHVS and CDR2 FQNEAQ. This CDR3 region has 14 residues. The V segment lost 5 bases and the J segment 8 bases; nucleotides outside the gene matches: 9. Together with reference TRBV7-8 and TRBJ1-2, the CDR3 gives the full variable domain: GAGVSQSPRYKVAKRGQDVALRCDPISGHVSLFWYQQALGQGPEFLTYFQNEAQLDKSGLPSDRFFAERPEGSVSTLKIQRTQQEDSAVYLCASSNPGTGYGYTFGSGTRLTVV.